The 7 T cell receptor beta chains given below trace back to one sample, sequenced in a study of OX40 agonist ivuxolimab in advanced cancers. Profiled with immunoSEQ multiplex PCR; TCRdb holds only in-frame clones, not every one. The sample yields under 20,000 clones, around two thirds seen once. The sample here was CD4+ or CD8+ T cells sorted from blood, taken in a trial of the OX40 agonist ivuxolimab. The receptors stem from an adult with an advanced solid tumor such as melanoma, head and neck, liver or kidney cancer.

CDR3 nucleotide sequence: TGTGCCAGCAGCTTGGATGGATACGAGCAGTACTTC. Translating it yields CASSLDGYEQYF. The rearrangement uses TRBV5-4 and TRBJ2-7; D not certain. There are 12 residues in the CDR3. The V gene lost 0 bases and the J gene lost 4 bases, with 5 bases spanning the gap. The germline CDR1 and CDR2 sequences are SGHNT and YYREEE (reference sequence).

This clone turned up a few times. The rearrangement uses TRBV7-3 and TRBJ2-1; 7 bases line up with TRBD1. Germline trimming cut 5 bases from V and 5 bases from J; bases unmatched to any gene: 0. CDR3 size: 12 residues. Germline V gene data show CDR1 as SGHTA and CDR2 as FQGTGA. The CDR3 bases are TGTGCCAGCAGCGGACAGGACAATGAGCAGTTCTTC. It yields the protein CASSGQDNEQFF.

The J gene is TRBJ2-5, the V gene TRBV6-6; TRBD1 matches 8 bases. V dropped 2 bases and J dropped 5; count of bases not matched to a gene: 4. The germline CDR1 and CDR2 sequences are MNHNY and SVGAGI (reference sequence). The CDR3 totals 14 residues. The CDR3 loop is CASSYTGGAETQYF. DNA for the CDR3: TGTGCCAGCAGTTACACAGGGGGAGCGGAGACCCAGTACTTC.

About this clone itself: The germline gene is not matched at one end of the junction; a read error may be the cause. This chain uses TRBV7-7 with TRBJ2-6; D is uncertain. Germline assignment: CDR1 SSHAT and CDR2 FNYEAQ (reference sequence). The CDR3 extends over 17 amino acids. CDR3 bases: TGTGCTAGCAGCCCTTTCCCAGCCGCTGCCGGGGCCAACGTCCTGACTTTC. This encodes CASSPFPAAAGANVLTF.

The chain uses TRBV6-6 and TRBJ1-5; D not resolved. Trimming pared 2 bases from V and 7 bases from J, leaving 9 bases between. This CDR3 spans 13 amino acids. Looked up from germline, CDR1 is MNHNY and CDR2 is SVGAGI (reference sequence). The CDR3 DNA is TGTGCCAGCAGTTACAACGTGGGGCAGCCCCAGCATTTT. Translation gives CASSYNVGQPQHF.

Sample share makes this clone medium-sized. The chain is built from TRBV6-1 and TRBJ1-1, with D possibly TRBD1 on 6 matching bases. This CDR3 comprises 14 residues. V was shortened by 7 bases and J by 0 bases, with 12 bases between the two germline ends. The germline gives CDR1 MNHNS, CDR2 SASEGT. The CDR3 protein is CASTEGVMNTEAFF. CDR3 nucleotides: TGTGCCAGCACCGAGGGGGTTATGAACACTGAAGCTTTCTTT.

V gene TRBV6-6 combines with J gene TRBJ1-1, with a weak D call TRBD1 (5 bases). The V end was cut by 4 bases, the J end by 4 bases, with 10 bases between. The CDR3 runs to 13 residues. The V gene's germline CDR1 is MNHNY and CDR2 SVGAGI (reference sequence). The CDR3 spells CASSSGHPTEAFF. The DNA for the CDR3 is TGTGCCAGCAGTTCCGGACACCCCACTGAAGCTTTCTTT.